What follows describes a single TCR beta chain. Unique molecular identifiers were incorporated when the TCRbeta library was constructed. Using its own MiXCR run on the PCR reads, TCRdb lists one record per CDR3 protein. This sample has about 500,000 distinct CDR3 sequences, with approximately 32% found just once. This sample was taken from a study of T-cell reconstitution after alpha-beta-depleted transplantation in children. Sequences were derived from PBMCs from the stem cell graft donor, sampled from the stem cell graft. This TCR was recovered from a human donor who donated a stem cell graft to a child with aplastic anemia.

The CDR3 loop reads CASSRSIQGGDDEQYF. For the CDR3, the DNA is TGTGCCAGCTCCCGTAGCATTCAGGGAGGGGATGACGAGCAGTACTTC. This sequence joins TRBV18 and TRBJ2-7, with 7 bases that match TRBD2. CDR1 and CDR2 (germline): KGHSH, LQKENI. V was pared by 6 bases and J by 5 bases, with 16 bases of the junction left unmatched. This CDR3 region has 16 residues.